This entry lists 10 T cell receptor beta chains sequenced from one sample in a study of blood T cell repertoires in COVID-19. Assay used: immunoSEQ multiplex PCR; TCRdb lists only in-frame clones, some missing. The data hold 410,000 or so clones, with around nine tenths observed a single time. The material sequenced was peripheral blood. These receptors came from a woman aged 40 to 50 with COVID-19, enrolled during active disease.

This clone has only one observation. The rearrangement links TRBV11-2 to TRBJ1-6; weak D call: TRBD1 (5 bases). The CDR3 consists of 17 residues. V lost 0 bases, J lost 9 bases, and 18 bases lay in between. CDR1 SGHAT and CDR2 FQNNGV come from the germline V gene. As DNA, the CDR3 is TGTGCCAGCAGCTTAGATTTAGGGGTCGGGTCGAGTTCACCCCTCCACTTT. As protein: CASSLDLGVGSSSPLHF.

The chain links TRBV28 to TRBJ1-1; TRBD1 matches at 10 bases. The CDR3 is 15 amino acids. Germline V gene lookup returns CDR1 MDHEN and CDR2 SYDVKM. J lost 4 bases, V lost 6 bases, and 8 bases had no gene match. CDR3 coding DNA: TGTGCCAGCAGATCCGGACAGGGGGTCGGCACTGAAGCTTTCTTT. Translating gives CASRSGQGVGTEAFF.

The rearrangement uses TRBV27 and TRBJ2-1; 10 bases are a match to TRBD2. This CDR3 has 14 residues. Germline CDR1 MNHEY, CDR2 SMNVEV (reference sequence). The ends lost 5 bases at V and 7 bases at J; junction bases unmatched: 5. The CDR3, as DNA: TGTGCCAGCAGTCTAGCGGGAGTTAGAAATGAGCAGTTCTTC. Translated, it gives CASSLAGVRNEQFF.

This clone appeared a few times. V is TRBV19 and J is TRBJ1-2, with D perhaps TRBD1 (5 bases). Looked up from germline, CDR1 is LNHDA and CDR2 is SQIVND (reference sequence). V was pared by 0 bases and J by 4 bases, with 12 bases between. The CDR3 totals 15 residues. The CDR3 region has the DNA TGTGCCAGTAGTATAGATTTTCAGGGAACCTATGGCTACACCTTC. Translating it yields CASSIDFQGTYGYTF.

V and J are TRBV9 and TRBJ1-6; D not resolved. The germline V and J ends were trimmed by 0 bases and 6 bases, with 10 bases remaining between them. The germline CDR1 and CDR2 sequences are SGDLS and YYNGEE. CDR3 length: 15 amino acids. The CDR3 is CASSVEPAPNSPLHF. The CDR3 DNA is TGTGCCAGCAGCGTAGAGCCCGCGCCTAATTCACCCCTCCACTTT.

The chain is built from TRBV7-2 and TRBJ2-5; 7 bases are shared with TRBD1. Germline CDR1 is SGHTA and CDR2 is FQGNSA. The CDR3 is made up of 13 amino acids. V lost 4 bases and J lost 4; bases outside the gene matches: 3. CDR3 amino acids: CASSYWTGETQYF. DNA for the CDR3: TGTGCCAGCAGCTACTGGACAGGAGAGACCCAGTACTTC.

This chain connects TRBV12-3 or TRBV12-4 to TRBJ1-6; D is undetermined. The CDR3 extends over 12 amino acids. Trimming stripped 3 bases from V and 10 bases from J, with 7 bases between. CDR3 sequence: CASSLVESPLHF. In DNA form, the CDR3 reads TGTGCCAGCAGTTTGGTGGAGTCACCCCTCCACTTT.

This chain connects TRBV27 to TRBJ2-1; D remains unclear. Trimming took off 5 bases at V and 3 bases at J, with 5 bases between the two ends. The CDR3 sequence is 12 residues long. Germline V gene sequence: CDR1 MNHEY, CDR2 SMNVEV (reference sequence). In DNA, the CDR3 is TGTGCCAGCAGTCCGAGCTACAATGAGCAGTTCTTC. Its protein product is CASSPSYNEQFF.

This chain connects TRBV7-2 to TRBJ1-2; a weak D match, TRBD1 (6 bases). Trimming removed 5 bases at V and 5 bases at J, with 15 bases between. Germline V gene lookup returns CDR1 SGHTA and CDR2 FQGNSA. This CDR3 spans 14 amino acids. The CDR3 DNA reads TGTGCCAGCAGCCCAGGAGGGGGGGGGTATGGCTACACCTTC. Translating gives CASSPGGGGYGYTF.

This sequence joins TRBV28 and TRBJ1-1, with TRBD1 identical over 7 bases. Looked up from germline, CDR1 is MDHEN and CDR2 is SYDVKM. The CDR3 sequence is 16 residues long. The ends lost 4 bases at V and 1 base at J; junction bases unmatched: 9. For the CDR3, the DNA is TGTGCCAGCAGTTCAATCTGGGACAGTGGGAACACTGAAGCTTTCTTT. Translated: CASSSIWDSGNTEAFF.